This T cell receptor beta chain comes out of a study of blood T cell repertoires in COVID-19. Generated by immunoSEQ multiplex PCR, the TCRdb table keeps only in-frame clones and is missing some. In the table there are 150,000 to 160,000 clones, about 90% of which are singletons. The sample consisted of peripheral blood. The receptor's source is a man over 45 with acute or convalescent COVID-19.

Here the CDR3 reads CASSSPFAGDYEQYF. In DNA, the CDR3 is TGTGCCAGCAGTTCACCCTTCGCAGGGGATTACGAGCAGTACTTC. The rearrangement uses TRBV28 and TRBJ2-7; D is possibly TRBD1 (6 bases). In germline, CDR1 is MDHEN, CDR2 SYDVKM. Trimming cost V 4 bases and J 4 bases, with 17 bases left between them. The CDR3 contains 15 residues.